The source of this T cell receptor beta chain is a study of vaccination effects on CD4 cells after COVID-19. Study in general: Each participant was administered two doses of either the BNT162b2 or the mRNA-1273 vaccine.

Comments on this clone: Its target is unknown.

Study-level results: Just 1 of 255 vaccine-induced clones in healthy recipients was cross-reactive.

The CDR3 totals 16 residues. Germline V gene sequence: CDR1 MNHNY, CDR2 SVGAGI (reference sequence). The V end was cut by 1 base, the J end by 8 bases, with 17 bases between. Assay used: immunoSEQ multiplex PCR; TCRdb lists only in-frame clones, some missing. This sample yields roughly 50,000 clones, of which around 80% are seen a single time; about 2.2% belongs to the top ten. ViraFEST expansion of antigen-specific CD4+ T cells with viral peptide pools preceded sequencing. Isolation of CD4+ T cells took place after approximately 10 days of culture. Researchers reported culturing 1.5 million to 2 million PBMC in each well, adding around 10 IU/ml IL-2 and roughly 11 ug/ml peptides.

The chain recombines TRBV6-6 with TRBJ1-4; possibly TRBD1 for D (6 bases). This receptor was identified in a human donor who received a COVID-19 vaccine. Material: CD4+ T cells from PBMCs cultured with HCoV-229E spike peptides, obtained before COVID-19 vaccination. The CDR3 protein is CASSYWAGASGEKLFF. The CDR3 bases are TGTGCCAGCAGTTACTGGGCGGGGGCGTCGGGGGAAAAACTGTTTTTT.